The 10 T cell receptor beta chains below come from one sample, sequenced in a study of molecular identifiers for immune sequencing clone quantification. TCRdb used MiXCR to reprocess the PCR reads, holding one entry per CDR3 protein. In the table there are 35,000 or so distinct CDR3 sequences, 19% of which are singletons. The specimen was naive CD8+ T cells from blood, with Jurkat cell RNA spiked in. Subset: FACS-sorted CD8+CD4-CCR7+CD45RA+ naive T cells. These receptors originate from a human donor in good health. Some libraries in this study had Jurkat cell RNA spiked in.

The CDR3 here is CASRVYNEQFF. CDR3 nucleotide sequence: TGCGCCAGCAGAGTGTACAATGAGCAGTTCTTC. The chain joins TRBV10-2 to TRBJ2-1; no clear D gene. V was shortened by 6 bases and J by 4 bases, with 4 bases between the two germline ends. Germline V gene data show CDR1 as WSHSY and CDR2 as SAAADI. The CDR3 has 11 amino acids.

This clonotype came up many times. This chain connects TRBV29-1 to TRBJ2-5; 12 bases match TRBD2. Looked up from germline, CDR1 is SQVTM and CDR2 is ANQGSEA. The CDR3 sequence is 14 residues long. Trimming cost V 2 bases and J 5 bases; bases outside gene matches: 3. The CDR3 nucleotides read TGCAGCGTTGAATTGGGGACTAGCGGGGAGACCCAGTACTTC. Translated, it gives CSVELGTSGETQYF.

This clonotype was recorded many times. The gene calls are TRBV5-8 and TRBJ2-1; TRBD1 aligns across 8 bases. Per the germline V gene, CDR1 is SGHTS and CDR2 is YDEGEE. J gave up 7 bases and V 4 bases, and 10 bases lay outside the gene matches. The CDR3 length is 15 residues. CDR3: CASSPRTGRRNEQFF. The CDR3 DNA reads TGTGCCAGCAGCCCTAGGACAGGGAGACGGAATGAGCAGTTCTTC. The full variable domain, completed using reference TRBV5-8 and TRBJ2-1, is EAGVTQSPTHLIKTRGQQATLRCSPISGHTSVYWYQQALGLGLQFLLWYDEGEERNRGNFPPRFSGRQFPNYSSELNVNALELEDSALYLCASSPRTGRRNEQFFGPGTRLTVL.

In its sample, this clonotype was seen many times. The V call is TRBV7-9, the J call TRBJ2-7; D call uncertain. V lost 3 bases to trimming and J lost 1 base, with 10 bases between them. Germline CDR1 is SEHNR and CDR2 is FQNEAQ (reference sequence). The CDR3 spans 14 residues. The CDR3 DNA sequence: TGTGCCAGCAGCTTGTCTGTCAGTTCCTACGAGCAGTACTTC. The encoded protein is CASSLSVSSYEQYF.

This clonotype was counted many times. The chain couples TRBV5-4 to TRBJ2-2; D remains ambiguous. The CDR3 has 11 residues. The V end lost 4 bases, the J end lost 6 bases, and 4 bases lay between the germline ends. The germline gives CDR1 SGHNT, CDR2 YYREEE (reference sequence). The CDR3 region is CASSLAGELFF. Written as DNA, the CDR3 is TGTGCCAGCAGCCTGGCCGGGGAGCTGTTTTTT.

This clonotype was picked up many times. This rearrangement joins TRBV6-2 or TRBV6-3 to TRBJ2-7, with D perhaps TRBD1 or TRBD2 (5 bases each). Per the germline V gene, CDR1 is MNHEY and CDR2 is SVGEGT. The CDR3 totals 15 residues. The ends were cut back, 0 bases at V and 3 bases at J, with 12 bases in the middle. The CDR3 DNA reads TGTGCCAGCAGTTACTCTGCCCGGGACCTCTACGAGCAGTACTTC. Translating it yields CASSYSARDLYEQYF.

This clonotype was detected ten times or more. The CDR3: CAISEFGGTNTEAFF. CDR3 DNA sequence: TGTGCCATCAGTGAGTTTGGGGGCACGAACACTGAAGCTTTCTTT. This sequence joins TRBV10-3 and TRBJ1-1; TRBD1 is a possible D gene (6 bases). This CDR3 has 15 residues. Trimming removed 1 base at V and 1 base at J, with 10 bases between. CDR1 and CDR2 (germline): ENHRY, SYGVKD.

This clonotype was counted at least ten times. This chain links TRBV20-1 with TRBJ2-7, with D hard to call. Germline V gives CDR1 DFQATT, CDR2 SNEGSKA (reference sequence). This CDR3 has 12 amino acids. Trimming cost V 6 bases and J 5 bases, with 14 bases left between them. The CDR3 nucleotides read TGCAGTGCCGAGTCGGGTCGGAACGAGCAGTACTTC. Protein sequence: CSAESGRNEQYF.

This clonotype was recorded many times. This chain connects TRBV28 to TRBJ2-3; the D is unclear. Germline V gene data show CDR1 as MDHEN and CDR2 as SYDVKM. V was cut by 3 bases and J by 2 bases, with 21 bases left in between. This CDR3 is built from 18 residues. CDR3 amino acids: CASSFPFHGEYNTDTQYF. The CDR3 DNA reads TGTGCCAGCAGTTTCCCTTTTCACGGAGAATATAACACAGATACGCAGTATTTT.

This clonotype was seen repeatedly, ten times or more. The V gene is TRBV29-1, the J gene TRBJ2-2; D might be TRBD1 (6 bases). The CDR3 covers 13 residues. V lost 4 bases, J lost 3 bases, and 9 bases lay in between. The germline CDR1 and CDR2 sequences are SQVTM and ANQGSEA. CDR3: CSVAGADTGELFF. CDR3 sequence (DNA): TGCAGCGTTGCAGGGGCGGACACCGGGGAGCTGTTTTTT.